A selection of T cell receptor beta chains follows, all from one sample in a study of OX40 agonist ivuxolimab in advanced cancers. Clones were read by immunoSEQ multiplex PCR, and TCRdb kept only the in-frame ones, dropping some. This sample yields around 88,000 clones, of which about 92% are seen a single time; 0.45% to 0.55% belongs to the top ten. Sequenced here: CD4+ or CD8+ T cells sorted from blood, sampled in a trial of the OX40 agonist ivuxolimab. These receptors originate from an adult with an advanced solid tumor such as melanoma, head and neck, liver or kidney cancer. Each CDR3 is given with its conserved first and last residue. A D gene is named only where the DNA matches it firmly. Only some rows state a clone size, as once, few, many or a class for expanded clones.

CASSFGGQRGETQYF | TGCGCCAGCAGCTTCGGCGGCCAGAGGGGAGAGACCCAGTACTTC | TRBV5-1 | - | - | TRBJ2-5
CASSEREQPQHF | TGCGCCAGCAGTGAGAGGGAGCAGCCCCAGCATTTT | TRBV10-1 | - | few | TRBJ1-5
CASSRGQGQDTQYF | TGTGCCAGCTCCCGCGGACAGGGGCAAGATACGCAGTATTTT | TRBV18 | TRBD1 | - | TRBJ2-3
CASTRTGEQYF | TGTGCCAGCACGCGGACAGGGGAGCAGTATTTT | TRBV6-5 | TRBD1 | - | TRBJ2-3
CAWGQGRFTEAFF | TGTGCCTGGGGACAGGGGAGGTTCACTGAAGCTTTCTTT | TRBV30 | TRBD1 | - | TRBJ1-1
CASSPLSGTGSYEQYF | TGTGCCAGCTCACCGTTATCCGGGACAGGCTCCTACGAGCAGTACTTC | TRBV18 | TRBD1 | - | TRBJ2-7
CASSLSHEQYF | TGTGCCAGCAGCTTAAGCCACGAGCAGTACTTC | TRBV11-2 | - | - | TRBJ2-7
CASSPGGGRNTEAFF | TGCGCCAGCAGCCCCGGCGGCGGAAGGAACACTGAAGCTTTCTTT | TRBV5-1 | - | - | TRBJ1-1
CASSIDTRRNSPLHF | TGTGCCAGTAGTATAGACACACGAAGAAATTCACCCCTCCACTTT | TRBV19 | - | - | TRBJ1-6
CASSEGGFGELFF | TGTGCCAGCAGTGAGGGAGGCTTTGGAGAACTGTTTTTT | TRBV2 | - | once | TRBJ1-4
CASSLRLAAGYEQYF | TGTGCCAGCAGCCTCCGACTAGCAGCCGGCTACGAGCAGTACTTC | TRBV7-2 | TRBD2 | - | TRBJ2-7
CASRLSNTEAFF | TGTGCCAGCAGATTATCCAACACTGAAGCTTTCTTT | TRBV6-1 | - | - | TRBJ1-1
CASSVGRTQETQYF | TGTGCCAGCAGCGTGGGGAGGACGCAAGAGACCCAGTACTTC | TRBV9 | - | - | TRBJ2-5
CAWSVSASGNVDTQYF | TGTGCCTGGAGTGTATCGGCTAGCGGGAATGTAGATACGCAGTATTTT | TRBV30 | TRBD2 | once | TRBJ2-3
CSARESGEQFF | TGCAGTGCTAGAGAGTCGGGGGAGCAGTTCTTC | TRBV20-1 | - | - | TRBJ2-1
CASSLQASDGYTF | TGTGCCAGCAGTCTCCAGGCTTCTGATGGCTACACCTTC | TRBV27 | - | medium-sized | TRBJ1-2
CASRDMRNSPLHF | TGTGCCAGCAGGGATATGAGGAATTCACCCCTCCACTTT | TRBV6-1 | - | - | TRBJ1-6
CASSMTVGNEQFF | TGTGCCAGCAGCATGACAGTCGGCAATGAGCAGTTCTTC | TRBV11-2 | - | - | TRBJ2-1
CASNAKGGILAAFF | TGTGCCAGTAATGCAAAGGGTGGGATTCTGGCAGCTTTCTTT | TRBV27 | - | - | TRBJ1-1
CASSSGHPNNSPLHF | TGTGCCAGCAGCTCGGGACACCCGAATAATTCACCCCTCCACTTT | TRBV11-2 | - | - | TRBJ1-6
CASSDRGTTPRNEQFF | TGTGCCAGCAGTGATCGGGGGACAACTCCTAGAAATGAGCAGTTCTTC | TRBV25-1 | - | - | TRBJ2-1
CASSLGSGTGELFF | TGTGCCAGCAGCTTAGGGTCAGGGACCGGGGAGCTGTTTTTT | TRBV7-6 | - | - | TRBJ2-2
CASSEFNEQFF | TGTGCCAGCAGTGAGTTCAATGAGCAGTTCTTC | TRBV6-1 | - | - | TRBJ2-1
CAWSRAGYGYTF | TGTGCCTGGAGTAGGGCAGGCTATGGCTACACCTTC | TRBV30 | - | - | TRBJ1-2
CASSNQGGSGNTIYF | TGTGCCAGTAGTAATCAGGGTGGCTCTGGAAACACCATATATTTT | TRBV19 | - | - | TRBJ1-3
CASSHGTGIGGANVLTF | TGTGCCAGCAGCCACGGGACAGGGATAGGGGGGGCCAACGTCCTGACTTTC | TRBV4-2 | TRBD1 | - | TRBJ2-6
CASSEGLAGEQYF | TGTGCCAGCAGTGAAGGACTAGCGGGGGAGCAGTACTTC | TRBV6-1 | TRBD2 | - | TRBJ2-7
CASSLGQRNTGELFF | TGTGCCAGCAGCTTGGGGCAGAGGAACACCGGGGAGCTGTTTTTT | TRBV5-4 | - | - | TRBJ2-2
CASSKDNPYEQYF | TGTGCCAGTAGTAAGGATAATCCCTACGAGCAGTACTTC | TRBV19 | - | - | TRBJ2-7
CASSKRDHDEQYF | TGTGCCAGCAGTAAGCGGGACCATGACGAGCAGTACTTC | TRBV28 | TRBD2 | once | TRBJ2-7
CASSLGFDYGYTF | TGTGCCAGCAGCTTAGGGTTCGACTATGGCTACACCTTC | TRBV11-3 | - | - | TRBJ1-2
CASSLGSSGRETQYF | TGCGCCAGCAGCTTGGGGTCATCGGGGCGAGAGACCCAGTACTTC | TRBV5-1 | - | - | TRBJ2-5
CAWMPGPTDTQYF | TGTGCCTGGATGCCGGGACCCACAGATACGCAGTATTTT | TRBV30 | - | - | TRBJ2-3
CSAIYRVEAFF | TGCAGCGCAATTTACAGGGTAGAAGCTTTCTTT | TRBV29-1 | - | - | TRBJ1-1
CAWGSEVEQFF | TGTGCCTGGGGCAGCGAGGTCGAGCAGTTCTTC | TRBV30 | - | - | TRBJ2-1
CASSPNPSTGTDTQYF | TGTGCCAGCAGCCCCAATCCTAGTACGGGCACAGATACGCAGTATTTT | TRBV9 | - | - | TRBJ2-3
CASSEVREVYEQYF | TGTGCCAGCAGTGAGGTGAGGGAAGTCTACGAGCAGTACTTC | TRBV6-5 | - | - | TRBJ2-7
CASSLGGQKNEKLFF | TGTGCCAGCAGCTTAGGGGGACAGAAAAATGAAAAACTGTTTTTT | TRBV7-9 | TRBD1 | - | TRBJ1-4
CASSFVGPQHF | TGTGCCAGCAGCTTTGTGGGACCCCAGCATTTT | TRBV4-2 | - | - | TRBJ1-5
CASSLAAGNTEAFF | TGTGCCAGCAGCTTAGCCGCAGGGAACACTGAAGCTTTCTTT | TRBV7-8 | - | - | TRBJ1-1
CAWSKVSNQPQHF | TGTGCCTGGAGTAAAGTCTCCAATCAGCCCCAGCATTTT | TRBV30 | - | few | TRBJ1-5
CASGGGETQYF | TGTGCCAGCGGAGGGGGGGAGACCCAGTACTTC | TRBV2 | - | - | TRBJ2-5
CASSFMNTEAFF | TGTGCCAGCAGCTTCATGAACACTGAAGCTTTCTTT | TRBV7-2 | - | - | TRBJ1-1
CASSFQGRGTEAFF | TGCGCCAGCAGCTTTCAGGGTAGGGGAACTGAAGCTTTCTTT | TRBV5-1 | - | - | TRBJ1-1
CASSLGVGGSYEQYF | TGTGCCAGCAGCTTAGGTGTGGGGGGCTCCTACGAGCAGTACTTC | TRBV7-6 | - | - | TRBJ2-7
CASSPTPPTGGWTGELFF | TGTGCCAGCTCACCCACCCCCCCAACAGGGGGCTGGACCGGGGAGCTGTTTTTT | TRBV18 | TRBD1 | - | TRBJ2-2
CASIRGGGRYEQYF | TGTGCCAGCATCAGGGGAGGGGGTCGGTACGAGCAGTACTTC | TRBV5-6 | - | - | TRBJ2-7
CASTSGTAKSQETQYF | TGTGCCAGCACCTCCGGGACTGCAAAGAGTCAAGAGACCCAGTACTTC | TRBV7-9 | - | - | TRBJ2-5